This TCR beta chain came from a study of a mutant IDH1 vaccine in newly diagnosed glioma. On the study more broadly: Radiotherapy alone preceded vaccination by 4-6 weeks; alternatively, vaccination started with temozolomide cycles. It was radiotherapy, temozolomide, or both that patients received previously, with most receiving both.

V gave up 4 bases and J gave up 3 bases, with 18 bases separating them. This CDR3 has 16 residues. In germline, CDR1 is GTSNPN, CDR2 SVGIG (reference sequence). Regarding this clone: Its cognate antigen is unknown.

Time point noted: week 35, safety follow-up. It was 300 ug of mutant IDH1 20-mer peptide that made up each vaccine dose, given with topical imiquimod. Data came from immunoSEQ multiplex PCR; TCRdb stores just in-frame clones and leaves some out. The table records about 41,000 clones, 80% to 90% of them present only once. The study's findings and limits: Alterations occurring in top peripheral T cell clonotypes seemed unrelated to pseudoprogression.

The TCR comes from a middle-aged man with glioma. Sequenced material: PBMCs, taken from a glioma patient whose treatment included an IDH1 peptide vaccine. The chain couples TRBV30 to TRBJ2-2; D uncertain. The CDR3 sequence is CAWTSSLDGDTGELFF. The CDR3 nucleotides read TGTGCCTGGACCTCTAGTCTGGACGGAGACACCGGGGAGCTGTTTTTT. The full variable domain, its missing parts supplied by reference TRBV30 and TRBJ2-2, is SQTIHQWPATLVQPVGSPLSLECTVEGTSNPNLYWYRQAAGRGLQLLFYSVGIGQISSEVPQNLSASRPQDRQFILSSKKLLLSDSGFYLCAWTSSLDGDTGELFFGEGSRLTVL.